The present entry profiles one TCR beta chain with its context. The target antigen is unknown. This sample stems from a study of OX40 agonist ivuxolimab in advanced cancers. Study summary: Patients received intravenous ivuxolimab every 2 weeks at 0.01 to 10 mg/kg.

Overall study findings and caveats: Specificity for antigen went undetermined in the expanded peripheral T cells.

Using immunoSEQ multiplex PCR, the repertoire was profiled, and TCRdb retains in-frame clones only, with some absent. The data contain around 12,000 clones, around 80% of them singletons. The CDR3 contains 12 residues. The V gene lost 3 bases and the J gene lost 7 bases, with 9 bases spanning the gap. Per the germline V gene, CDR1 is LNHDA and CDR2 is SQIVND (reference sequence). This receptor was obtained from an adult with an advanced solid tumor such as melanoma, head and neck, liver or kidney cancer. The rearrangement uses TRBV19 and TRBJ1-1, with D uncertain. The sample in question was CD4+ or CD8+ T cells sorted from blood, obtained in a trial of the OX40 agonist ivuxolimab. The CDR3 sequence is CASSMWGNEAFF. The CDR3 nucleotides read TGTGCCAGTAGTATGTGGGGAAATGAAGCTTTCTTT.